One sample yielded the 21 T cell receptor beta chains listed below, sequenced in a study of blood T cell repertoires in COVID-19. Method: immunoSEQ multiplex PCR; TCRdb's copy keeps in-frame clones and lacks some. The sample holds about 250,000 clones; around 88% are singletons and the top ten take roughly 6.3%. Material: peripheral blood. Source of these receptors: a woman younger than 45 with COVID-19, enrolled during active disease.

The chain carries TRBV5-1 and TRBJ2-1; no reliable D call. Germline CDR1 and CDR2: SGHRS and YFSETQ. CDR3 length: 15 residues. V was trimmed by 0 bases and J by 0 bases, leaving 7 bases between them. CDR3 bases: TGCGCCAGCAGCTTGGGGGCCAGCTCCTACAATGAGCAGTTCTTC. Amino acid sequence: CASSLGASSYNEQFF.

The V and J genes are TRBV12-5 and TRBJ1-3; D is ambiguous. With 3 bases removed from V and 0 bases from J, the gap between germline ends came to 6 bases. Germline-derived CDR1 and CDR2 are LGHNT and FRNRAP. The length of the CDR3 is 14 residues. CDR3 in amino acids: CASGLTDSGNTIYF. CDR3 sequence (DNA): TGTGCTAGTGGTTTAACAGACTCTGGAAACACCATATATTTT.

The chain uses TRBV9 and TRBJ1-2, with unresolved D. CDR3 length: 14 amino acids. The V gene lost 4 bases and the J gene lost 8 bases, with 18 bases spanning the gap. Germline V gene data show CDR1 as SGDLS and CDR2 as YYNGEE. In DNA form, the CDR3 reads TGTGCCAGCAGCCCCGGCCCCCAAGGGAGGGGCTACACCTTC. It translates to CASSPGPQGRGYTF.

This chain uses TRBV3-1 (or the pseudogene TRBV3-2) with TRBJ2-5; tentative D call: TRBD2 (7 bases). With 0 bases removed from V and 5 bases from J, the gap between germline ends came to 13 bases. The CDR3 is 15 residues long. Germline CDR1 reads LGHDT; CDR2 reads YNNKEL (reference sequence). The DNA for the CDR3 is TGTGCCAGCAGCCAAGATCTCGGGGGGCCGGAGACCCAGTACTTC. Its translation is CASSQDLGGPETQYF.

The genes are TRBV4-3 and TRBJ2-3, with 9 bases lining up with TRBD1. J lost 4 bases, V lost 3 bases, and 5 bases had no gene match. Germline CDR1 LGHNA, CDR2 YSLEER. The CDR3 is made up of 15 amino acids. The CDR3 sequence: CASSQLQGAADTQYF. The CDR3 nucleotides are TGCGCCAGCAGCCAGTTACAGGGGGCGGCAGATACGCAGTATTTT.

The CDR3 DNA is TGTGCCAGCAGTTTACATAGTGGTGGAGGCACCGGGGAGCTGTTTTTT. Translating it yields CASSLHSGGGTGELFF. The chain recombines TRBV27 with TRBJ2-2; TRBD2 is a possible D gene (5 bases). Trimming left V 2 bases short and J 4 bases short, with 14 bases between. The V gene's germline CDR1 is MNHEY and CDR2 SMNVEV (reference sequence). This CDR3 comprises 16 residues.

Only one count was recorded for this clone. The J gene is TRBJ1-1, the V gene TRBV5-1; 7 positions match TRBD1. The CDR3 has 15 residues. With 5 bases clipped from V and 6 bases from J, the junction kept 13 bases outside the gene matches. Germline V gene data show CDR1 as SGHRS and CDR2 as YFSETQ. The CDR3 DNA sequence: TGCGCCAGCAGTAAACAGGGGAAGGGGGTCGCTGAAGCTTTCTTT. Its protein is CASSKQGKGVAEAFF.

The genes are TRBV5-1 and TRBJ1-3; 7 bases map to TRBD1. The germline gives CDR1 SGHRS, CDR2 YFSETQ. V dropped 6 bases and J dropped 0; count of bases not matched to a gene: 3. The CDR3 totals 14 residues. CDR3 sequence reads: CASKGQASGNTIYF. The CDR3 nucleotides are TGCGCCAGCAAAGGACAGGCCTCTGGAAACACCATATATTTT.

The chain couples TRBV6-5 to TRBJ1-2, with 9 bases lining up with TRBD1. Germline CDR1 is MNHEY and CDR2 is SVGAGI. The CDR3 runs to 15 residues. V lost 0 bases and J lost 8; bases outside the gene matches: 7. CDR3 sequence (DNA): TGTGCCAGCAGTTACTCCCCAGGACAGGGGAGCGGCTACACCTTC. Translation: CASSYSPGQGSGYTF.

The DNA of the CDR3 is TGTGCCAGCAGTCACCCGCCGGGTAACACTGAAGCTTTCTTT. It specifies CASSHPPGNTEAFF. The chain recombines TRBV7-8 with TRBJ1-1; D not resolved. The germline V gene has CDR1 SGHVS and CDR2 FQNEAQ. V was cut by 6 bases and J by 2 bases, with 13 bases left in between. This CDR3 is 14 amino acids long.

This sequence joins TRBV2 and TRBJ2-7; TRBD2 matches at 8 bases. This CDR3 region has 15 residues. CDR1 is SNHLY and CDR2 is FYNNEI in the germline V gene. V dropped 6 bases and J dropped 3; count of bases not matched to a gene: 10. This chain's CDR3 is CASSNPGLESYEQYF. The CDR3 DNA follows: TGTGCCAGCAGCAATCCGGGACTAGAGAGCTACGAGCAGTACTTC.

Worth noting for this clone: The sample carries other DNA sequences with the same CDR3. The gene calls are TRBV27 and TRBJ1-5; D might be TRBD1 (6 bases). V shed 5 bases and J shed 2 bases, with 13 bases lying between them. Germline V gene lookup returns CDR1 MNHEY and CDR2 SMNVEV (reference sequence). The CDR3 has 15 residues. The DNA of the CDR3 is TGTGCCAGCAGTCTCCGGGGGGGCCGCAATCAGCCCCAGCATTTT. Its protein product is CASSLRGGRNQPQHF.

The chain joins TRBV4-3 to TRBJ2-7, with 7 bases lining up with TRBD2. This CDR3 contains 17 residues. CDR1 is LGHNA and CDR2 is YSLEER in the germline V gene. Losses at the gene ends were 6 bases for V and 4 bases for J; bases not matched to a gene: 18. CDR3 nucleotide sequence: TGCGCCAGCAGGCTAGCGCTAGCGGTTGGATTTGTTTACGAGCAGTACTTC. Its protein product is CASRLALAVGFVYEQYF.

V usage is TRBV11-3 and J usage is TRBJ2-2, with TRBD2 matching over 10 bases. V shed 10 bases, J shed 4 bases, and the junction held 9 bases outside the gene matches. Germline values: CDR1 SGHNT, CDR2 YENEEA. There are 15 residues in the CDR3. CDR3 residues: CATTYASGGTGELFF. Written as DNA, the CDR3 is TGTGCCACCACTTACGCTAGCGGGGGCACCGGGGAGCTGTTTTTT.

The chain is built from TRBV19 and TRBJ1-5; possible D gene TRBD1, 5 bases. The V and J ends lost 5 bases and 6 bases respectively, with 20 bases between them. The CDR3 contains 16 residues. Germline V gene lookup returns CDR1 LNHDA and CDR2 SQIVND (reference sequence). The CDR3 loop reads CASSRGGTPGFQPQHF. Here the CDR3 DNA reads TGTGCCAGTAGTCGAGGCGGGACCCCTGGTTTTCAGCCCCAGCATTTT. Filled out from reference TRBV19 and TRBJ1-5, the complete variable domain reads DGGITQSPKYLFRKEGQNVTLSCEQNLNHDAMYWYRQDPGQGLRLIYYSQIVNDFQKGDIAEGYSVSREKKESFPLTVTSAQKNPTAFYLCASSRGGTPGFQPQHFGDGTRLSIL.

The chain couples TRBV11-3 to TRBJ2-5; D is uncertain. CDR3 length equals 15 residues. Germline CDR1 and CDR2: SGHNT and YENEEA. Trimming removed 1 base from V and 0 bases from J, with 9 bases in between. CDR3 sequence (DNA): TGTGCCAGCAGCTTAGGGCTACGGGACCAAGAGACCCAGTACTTC. Its translation is CASSLGLRDQETQYF.

The J gene is TRBJ1-5, the V gene TRBV28; D perhaps matches TRBD1 (6 bases). This CDR3 is 16 amino acids long. Trimming shortened V by 5 bases and J by 3 bases, and 17 bases separated the two germline ends. The germline V gene has CDR1 MDHEN and CDR2 SYDVKM. CDR3 coding DNA: TGTGCCAGCAGTCTATACGGACAGATTGACAATCAGCCCCAGCATTTT. Translating it yields CASSLYGQIDNQPQHF.

The chain joins TRBV9 to TRBJ2-3; D not certain. CDR3 length: 13 amino acids. The germline CDR1 and CDR2 sequences are SGDLS and YYNGEE. V lost 2 bases to trimming and J lost 2 bases, with 6 bases between them. In DNA, the CDR3 is TGTGCCAGCAGCGTTGCGGCCACAGATACGCAGTATTTT. Translating gives CASSVAATDTQYF.

The chain joins TRBV5-1 to TRBJ2-3, with 9 bases lining up with TRBD2. CDR3 length: 15 residues. V lost 2 bases to trimming and J lost 2 bases; unmatched junction nucleotides: 3. CDR1 is SGHRS, CDR2 YFSETQ, per germline. The CDR3 region is CASSLGLATTDTQYF. As DNA, the CDR3 is TGCGCCAGCAGCTTAGGACTAGCGACCACAGATACGCAGTATTTT.

The chain couples TRBV28 to TRBJ2-7, with D perhaps TRBD2 (5 bases). V lost 6 bases and J 2 bases, leaving 11 bases between the germline ends. Germline V gives CDR1 MDHEN, CDR2 SYDVKM. CDR3 length: 13 amino acids. CDR3 DNA sequence: TGTGCCAGCAGGCCTACCGGGGCCTACGAGCAGTACTTC. Translation gives CASRPTGAYEQYF.

The V gene is TRBV19, the J gene TRBJ2-1; 11 nucleotides align to TRBD2. The CDR3 is made up of 16 amino acids. The germline V gene has CDR1 LNHDA and CDR2 SQIVND (reference sequence). V was clipped by 5 bases and J by 3 bases; unmatched bases: 6. The CDR3 loop is CASSSRTSGRYNEQFF. CDR3 in DNA: TGTGCCAGTAGTTCACGGACTAGCGGGCGCTACAATGAGCAGTTCTTC.